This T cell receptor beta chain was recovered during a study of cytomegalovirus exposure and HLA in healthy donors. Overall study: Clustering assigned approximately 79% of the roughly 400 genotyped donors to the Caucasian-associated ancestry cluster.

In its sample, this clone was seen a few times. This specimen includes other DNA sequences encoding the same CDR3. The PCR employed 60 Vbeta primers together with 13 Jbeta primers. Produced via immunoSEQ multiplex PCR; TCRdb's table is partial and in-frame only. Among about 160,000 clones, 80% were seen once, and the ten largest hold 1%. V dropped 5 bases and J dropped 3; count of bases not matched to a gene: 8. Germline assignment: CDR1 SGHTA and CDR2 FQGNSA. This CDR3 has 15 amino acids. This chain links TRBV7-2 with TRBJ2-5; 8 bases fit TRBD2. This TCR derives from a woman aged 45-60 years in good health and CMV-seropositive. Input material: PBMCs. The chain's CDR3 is CASSLQTSAKETQYF. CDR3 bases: TGTGCCAGCAGCCTTCAGACTAGCGCGAAAGAGACCCAGTACTTC.